There are a few counts of the clone carrying this T cell receptor beta chain. Germline CDR1 SGHRS, CDR2 YFSETQ. V shed 3 bases and J 0 bases; nucleotides not matched to a gene: 9. This CDR3 is 17 amino acids long. These data originate in a study of blood T cell repertoires in COVID-19. About the research overall: The United States, Italy and Spain supplied acute and convalescent COVID-19 samples. PBMCs, B-cell-depleted T cells, or T cells were the source of the cDNA or gDNA that made up the material.

Patients of the Seattle cohort, enrolled during active infection, were followed longitudinally. Authors' processing steps: It was from reference gene primer amplification that nucleated cell counts were estimated. TCRdb's table, derived via immunoSEQ multiplex PCR, lists solely in-frame clones and lacks some. V, J and clone size are those of that table, while D and trimming were read from the DNA. The table has roughly 69,000 clones, under 90% seen once. V and J are TRBV5-1 and TRBJ1-3; 7 bases are shared with TRBD1. Sequencing was performed on peripheral blood. This receptor was obtained from a man aged 45-60 years with COVID-19, enrolled during active disease. CDR3 loop: CASSWNSQGSSGNTIYF. For the CDR3, the DNA is TGCGCCAGCAGCTGGAACTCACAGGGGTCCTCTGGAAACACCATATATTTT.